This T cell receptor beta chain appears in the sequencing data of a study of prognosis after radiotherapy for stage I lung cancer (dated by TCRdb to the early 2020s). For the wider study: About 19 stage I NSCLC patients were enrolled in Nanjing, China, between early 2018 and January 2019. Stage I lung tumors that were newly diagnosed and primary were found in around 13 patients, while about five patients had oligometastatic NSCLC after surgical resection of the primary tumor. All patients were regarded as medically inoperable, because of comorbidities in over 10 patients and refusal of surgery in 6 to 8 patients. The cohort comprised under 15 men and five or six women with a median age of 74.5 years, ranging from about 53 to 85 years. Tumor histology was squamous cell carcinoma in roughly 7 patients and adenocarcinoma in roughly 13. Using image-guided IMRT or VMAT, SBRT was delivered in 3 to 5 fractions at a biologically effective dose of at least 100 Gy. SBRT was not combined with any concurrent therapy in any patient. About 20% of the 19 patients developed distant metastases after SBRT, at a median of roughly seven months; the other 15 showed no significant progression. This study profiled peripheral blood TCR beta repertoires from stage I NSCLC patients before and after stereotactic body radiotherapy and linked the repertoires to distant failure. The study sequenced some 38 blood samples from about 19 patients, one before and one after SBRT per patient.

Concerning this clonotype: Its binding antigen is unknown. Base-call qualities are not available, and no considerably larger clone is one nucleotide away.

Its CDR3 holds 12 amino acids, cysteine through phenylalanine. Here the CDR3 DNA is all that survives: 36 bases in frame from base 1. Trimming takes 7 bases from V and 6 bases from J, and the germline ends sit 9 bases apart. From a lookup of the germline V gene, CDR1 and CDR2 are KGHDR and SFDVKD. Two rounds of multiplex PCR on genomic DNA were used to amplify the TCR beta CDR3 region. The first PCR round used primers specific to each TRBV and TRBJ gene, with sequences filed in Chinese patent CN105087789A. Universal primers were used in the second round of PCR. The Roche High Pure PCR Template Preparation Kit was used to extract genomic DNA from frozen PBMCs. Paired-end sequencing with 151 bp reads was performed on the libraries using an Illumina HiSeq 3000. Concerning the study's data processing: CutAdapt was used to discard raw reads that did not contain the multiplex PCR primer sequences. Using PEAR, the high-quality paired reads were merged into contigs. By alignment to reference sequences, MiXCR assigned TRB V, D and J gene segments to each contig. To remove sequencing errors, CDR3 sequences were clustered according to base quality and sequence similarity. Diversity was calculated as Shannon entropy divided by the natural log of the number of productive TCR sequences. To get clonality, Shannon entropy was divided by the natural log of the number of unique clonotypes, and that result was subtracted from one. The Youden index of ROC curves was used to select progression-free survival cut-offs for repertoire metrics, and analyses were performed in R 3.5.3. TCRdb reworked the public reads: Q25 trimming with fastp, MiXCR clone assembly, productive beta chains retained. Entries that share a CDR3 protein sequence are merged under the most common genes and DNA. These V and J calls are TCRdb output, not the study's own analysis. This sample lists some 10,000 distinct CDR3 sequences; about a third were detected once. The ten largest account for 53% of the sample.

No patient had a history of other malignancies or prior chemotherapy or radiotherapy, and all had node-negative disease on CT and PET/CT. At each of two time points, 6 to 7.5 milliliters of peripheral venous blood were collected in EDTA tubes. PBMCs were isolated by Ficoll-Paque Plus density-gradient centrifugation. Immediately after collection, samples were stored at -80 degrees C until analysis. The paper's findings and limits, for the study overall: Tumor specificity of expanded TCR clones was not determined. All reported P values were unadjusted for multiple comparisons. Differences by metastasis status were reportedly seen in TRBV and TRBJ usage frequencies, involving two V genes at baseline and, after SBRT, several V genes and two J genes. Post-SBRT Shannon entropy and its change from baseline were lower in patients who developed distant metastases; baseline Shannon entropy was not associated with metastases. The small cohort and short follow-up limited the study, so independent validation of the findings is needed. After SBRT, the number of unique TCR clones decreased (median approximately 9,100 before versus around 7,000 after; Wilcoxon paired P=0.011).

The sequence was obtained from a donor of 50 years or more with non-small cell lung cancer. This specimen was PBMCs, taken before or after stereotactic body radiation therapy (not recorded which). The sequence links TRBV24-1 to TRBJ2-1; 6 matching bases give a weak D call of TRBD1. In nucleotides, the sequence is TGTGCCACCAGCAGGGGTTCCAATGAGCAGTTCTTC. It is translated as CATSRGSNEQFF.